Listed here are 8 T cell receptor beta chains from one sample, sequenced in a study of control samples from healthy donors and cancer patients. Measured with immunoSEQ multiplex PCR; TCRdb has only the in-frame clones, and not every one. Seen here are roughly 120,000 clones, roughly 94% observed once, and the top ten hold roughly 4%. Input material: blood. These TCRs come from a man between 25 and 39 years old in good health.

This chain connects TRBV19 to TRBJ1-2; no clear D gene. The V end lost 3 bases, the J end lost 5 bases, and 10 bases lay between the germline ends. This CDR3 contains 13 residues. Germline V gene lookup returns CDR1 LNHDA and CDR2 SQIVND (reference sequence). The CDR3 DNA reads TGTGCCAGTAGTATTACTGAAAATTATGGCTACACCTTC. Protein: CASSITENYGYTF.

The genes are TRBV15 and TRBJ2-1, with D possibly matching TRBD1 (6 bases). The CDR3 contains 17 residues. Germline V CDR1 and CDR2: LNHNV, YYDKDF (reference sequence). V dropped 0 bases and J dropped 8 bases, with 20 bases sitting between them. CDR3 DNA sequence: TGTGCCACCAGCAGAGAACTTCCCCTAACAGGGTACGATGAGCAGTTCTTC. It codes for CATSRELPLTGYDEQFF. The full variable domain, rest sourced from reference TRBV15 and TRBJ2-1, is DAMVIQNPRYQVTQFGKPVTLSCSQTLNHNVMYWYQQKSSQAPKLLFHYYDKDFNNEADTPDNFQSRRPNTSFCFLDIRSPGLGDTAMYLCATSRELPLTGYDEQFFGPGTRLTVL.

This clone was seen a single time. The chain is built from TRBV19 and TRBJ2-2, with 8 nucleotides matching TRBD1. This CDR3 has 15 amino acids. CDR1 and CDR2 from the germline V gene are LNHDA and SQIVND (reference sequence). The trim removed 3 bases at V and 4 bases at J, leaving 4 bases unmatched. The CDR3 nucleotides are TGTGCCAGTAGTATCAGGACAGGGAGCACCGGGGAGCTGTTTTTT. Protein sequence: CASSIRTGSTGELFF.

The chain joins TRBV4-2 to TRBJ2-7; 10 nucleotides agree with TRBD1. In germline, CDR1 is LGHNA, CDR2 YNFKEQ. This CDR3 has 18 residues. The V gene end was trimmed by 0 bases and the J gene end by 4 bases; junction bases not matched to a gene: 12. CDR3 bases: TGTGCCAGCAGCCAAGATCCTTATCCGGGACAGGGGTTGTACGAGCAGTACTTC. It is translated as CASSQDPYPGQGLYEQYF.

CDR3 in DNA: TGTGCCAGCAGCTTGGCGGGTACGGTAGAAGCTAACTATGGCTACACCTTC. Translated: CASSLAGTVEANYGYTF. The V and J genes are TRBV7-2 and TRBJ1-2; D not certain. This CDR3 has 17 amino acids. Trimming removed 3 bases at V and 0 bases at J, with 17 bases between. Per germline, CDR1 SGHTA and CDR2 FQGNSA. The full variable domain, completed using reference TRBV7-2 and TRBJ1-2, is GAGVSQSPSNKVTEKGKDVELRCDPISGHTALYWYRQSLGQGLEFLIYFQGNSAPDKSGLPSDRFSAERTGGSVSTLTIQRTQQEDSAVYLCASSLAGTVEANYGYTFGSGTRLTVV.

This sequence joins TRBV3-1 (or the pseudogene TRBV3-2) and TRBJ2-7; D remains unclear. CDR1 is LGHDT and CDR2 is YNNKEL in the germline V gene (reference sequence). This CDR3 has 13 residues. V was clipped by 4 bases and J by 6 bases, with 13 bases between them. In DNA, the CDR3 is TGTGCCAGCAGCCTTGGTCTTGCGTCCGAGCAGTACTTC. Protein sequence: CASSLGLASEQYF.

This clone has more than one count but fewer than ten. The gene calls are TRBV4-1 and TRBJ2-1; 12 bases are shared with TRBD2. The trim removed 4 bases at V and 9 bases at J, leaving 7 bases unmatched. Germline V CDR1 and CDR2: MGHRA, YSYEKL. The CDR3 loop spans 15 amino acids. CDR3 region: CASSRPSGGAGEQFF. DNA of the CDR3: TGCGCCAGCAGCCGGCCTAGCGGGGGGGCAGGTGAGCAGTTCTTC.

This clone showed up just once. V usage is TRBV7-6 and J usage is TRBJ2-3; TRBD2 aligns across 7 bases. Germline V gene data show CDR1 as SGHVS and CDR2 as FNYEAQ. The V and J ends lost 5 bases and 6 bases, in that order; junction bases with no gene match: 14. The CDR3 has 16 residues. CDR3 sequence: CASSLGGGPNSDTQYF. The CDR3, as DNA: TGTGCCAGCAGCCTGGGGGGGGGACCGAACTCCGATACGCAGTATTTT.